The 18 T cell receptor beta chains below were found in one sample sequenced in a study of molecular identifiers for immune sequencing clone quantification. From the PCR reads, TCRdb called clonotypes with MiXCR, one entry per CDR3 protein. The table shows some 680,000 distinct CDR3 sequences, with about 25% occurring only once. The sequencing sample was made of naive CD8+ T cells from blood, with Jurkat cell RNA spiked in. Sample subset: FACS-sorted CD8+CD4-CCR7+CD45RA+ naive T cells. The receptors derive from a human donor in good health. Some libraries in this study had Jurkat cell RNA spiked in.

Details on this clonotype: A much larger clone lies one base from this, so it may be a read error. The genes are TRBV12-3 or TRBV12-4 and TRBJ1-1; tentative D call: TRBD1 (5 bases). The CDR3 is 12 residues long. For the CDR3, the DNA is TGTGCCGGCAGTTTTGAACAGGCTGAAGCTTTCTTT. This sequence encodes CAGSFEQAEAFF.

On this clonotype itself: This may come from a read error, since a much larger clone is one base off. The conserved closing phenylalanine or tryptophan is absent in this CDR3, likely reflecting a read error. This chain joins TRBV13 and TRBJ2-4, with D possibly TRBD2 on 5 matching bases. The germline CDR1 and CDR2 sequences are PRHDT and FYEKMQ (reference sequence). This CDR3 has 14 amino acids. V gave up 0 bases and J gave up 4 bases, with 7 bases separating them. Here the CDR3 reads CASSLGRDKNIQYC. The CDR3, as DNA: TGTGCCAGCAGCTTAGGTCGGGATAAAAACATTCAGTACTGC.

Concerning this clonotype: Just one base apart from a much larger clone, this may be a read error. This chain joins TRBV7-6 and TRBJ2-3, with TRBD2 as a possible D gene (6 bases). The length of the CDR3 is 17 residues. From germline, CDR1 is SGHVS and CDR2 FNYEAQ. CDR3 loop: CGSSLELGPGGADTQYF. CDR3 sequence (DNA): TGTGGCAGCAGCTTAGAGCTCGGGCCCGGCGGGGCAGATACGCAGTATTTT.

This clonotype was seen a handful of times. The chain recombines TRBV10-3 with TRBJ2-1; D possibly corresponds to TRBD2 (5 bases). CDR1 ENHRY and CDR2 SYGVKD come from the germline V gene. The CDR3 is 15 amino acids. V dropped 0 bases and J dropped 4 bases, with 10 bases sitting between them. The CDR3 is CAISESSDYYNEQFF. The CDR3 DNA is TGTGCCATCAGTGAGTCGTCCGACTATTACAATGAGCAGTTCTTC.

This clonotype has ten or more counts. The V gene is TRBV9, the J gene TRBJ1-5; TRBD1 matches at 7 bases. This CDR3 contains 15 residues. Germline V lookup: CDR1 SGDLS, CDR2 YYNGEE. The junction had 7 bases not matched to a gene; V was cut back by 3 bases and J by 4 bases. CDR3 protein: CASSAEGANNQPQHF. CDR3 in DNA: TGTGCCAGCAGCGCCGAGGGGGCGAATAATCAGCCCCAGCATTTT.

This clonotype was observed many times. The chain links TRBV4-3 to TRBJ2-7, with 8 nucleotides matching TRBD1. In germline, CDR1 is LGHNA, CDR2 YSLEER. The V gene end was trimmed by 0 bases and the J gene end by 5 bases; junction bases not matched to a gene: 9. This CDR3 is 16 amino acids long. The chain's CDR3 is CASSQDDIARGHEQYF. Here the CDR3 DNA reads TGCGCCAGCAGCCAAGATGATATTGCCAGGGGGCACGAGCAGTACTTC.

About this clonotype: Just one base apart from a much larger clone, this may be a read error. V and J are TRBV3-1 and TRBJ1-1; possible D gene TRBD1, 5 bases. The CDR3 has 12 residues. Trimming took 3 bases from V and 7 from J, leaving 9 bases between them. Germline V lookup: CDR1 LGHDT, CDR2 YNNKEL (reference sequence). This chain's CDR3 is CASSHGGVEAFF. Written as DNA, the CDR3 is TGTGCCAGCAGCCATGGGGGGGTTGAAGCTTTCTTT. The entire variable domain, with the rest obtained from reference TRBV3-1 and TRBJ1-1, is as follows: DTAVSQTPKYLVTQMGNDKSIKCEQNLGHDTMYWYKQDSKKFLKIMFSYNNKELIINETVPNRFSPKSPDKAHLNLHINSLELGDSAVYFCASSHGGVEAFFGQGTRLTVV.

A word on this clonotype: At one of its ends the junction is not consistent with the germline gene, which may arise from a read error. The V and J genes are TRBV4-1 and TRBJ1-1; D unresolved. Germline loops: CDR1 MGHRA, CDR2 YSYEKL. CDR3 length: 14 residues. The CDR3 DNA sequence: TGCGCCAGCCGCCAAGATTATTCGAACCCTGAAGCTTTCTTT. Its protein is CASRQDYSNPEAFF.

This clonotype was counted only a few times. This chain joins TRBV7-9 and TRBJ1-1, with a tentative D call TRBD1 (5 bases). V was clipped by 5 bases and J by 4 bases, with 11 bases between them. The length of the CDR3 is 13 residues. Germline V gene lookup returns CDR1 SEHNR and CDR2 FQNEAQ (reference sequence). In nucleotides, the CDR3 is TGTGCCAGCAGCGCTCCAGGGAGCACTGAAGCTTTCTTT. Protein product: CASSAPGSTEAFF.

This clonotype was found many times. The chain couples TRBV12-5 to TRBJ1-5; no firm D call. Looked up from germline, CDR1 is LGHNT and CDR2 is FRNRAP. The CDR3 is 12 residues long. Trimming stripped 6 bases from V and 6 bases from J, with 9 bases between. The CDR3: CASGLGGQPQHF. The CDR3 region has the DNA TGTGCTAGTGGCCTCGGTGGTCAGCCCCAGCATTTT.

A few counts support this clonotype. CDR3: CASSISLAGVYEQYF. The CDR3 coding sequence is TGTGCCAGTAGTATAAGCCTAGCGGGAGTCTACGAGCAGTACTTC. This sequence joins TRBV19 and TRBJ2-7; TRBD2 aligns across 10 bases. The V segment lost 2 bases and the J segment 3 bases; nucleotides outside the gene matches: 4. CDR1 LNHDA and CDR2 SQIVND come from the germline V gene (reference sequence). This CDR3 comprises 15 residues.

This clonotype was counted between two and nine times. The CDR3 is CASSLGLAGVGYEQYF. The CDR3 bases are TGTGCCAGCTCCTTGGGACTAGCGGGAGTAGGTTACGAGCAGTACTTC. V gene TRBV19 combines with J gene TRBJ2-7; TRBD2 matches 14 bases. V was pared by 9 bases and J by 4 bases, with 11 bases of the junction left unmatched. The germline gives CDR1 LNHDA, CDR2 SQIVND (reference sequence). CDR3 size: 16 residues.

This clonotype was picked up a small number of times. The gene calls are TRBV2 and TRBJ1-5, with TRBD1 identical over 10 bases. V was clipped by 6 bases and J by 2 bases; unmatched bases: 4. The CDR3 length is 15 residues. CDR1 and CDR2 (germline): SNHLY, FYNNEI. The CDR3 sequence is CASRAGTGGNQPQHF. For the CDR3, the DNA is TGTGCCAGCAGAGCCGGGACAGGGGGCAATCAGCCCCAGCATTTT.

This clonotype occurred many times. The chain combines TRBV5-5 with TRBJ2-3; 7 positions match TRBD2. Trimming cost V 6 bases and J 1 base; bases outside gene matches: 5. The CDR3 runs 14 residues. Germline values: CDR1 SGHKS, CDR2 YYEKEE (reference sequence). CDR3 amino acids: CASILREGTDTQYF. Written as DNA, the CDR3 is TGTGCCAGCATCTTACGGGAGGGCACAGATACGCAGTATTTT.

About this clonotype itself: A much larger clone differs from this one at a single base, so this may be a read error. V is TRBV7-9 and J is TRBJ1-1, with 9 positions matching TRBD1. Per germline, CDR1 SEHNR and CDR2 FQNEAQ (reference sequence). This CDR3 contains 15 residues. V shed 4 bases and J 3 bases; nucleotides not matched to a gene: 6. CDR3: CASSSSQGADTEAFF. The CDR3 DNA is TGTGCCAGCAGCTCTTCACAGGGGGCTGACACTGAAGCTTTCTTT.

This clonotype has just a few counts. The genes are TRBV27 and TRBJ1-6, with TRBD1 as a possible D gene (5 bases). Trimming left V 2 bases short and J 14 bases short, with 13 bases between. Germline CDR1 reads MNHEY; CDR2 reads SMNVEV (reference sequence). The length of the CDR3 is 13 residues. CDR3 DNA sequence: TGTGCCAGCAGTTTAGGAACAGGCCCAGCCCTCCACTTT. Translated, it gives CASSLGTGPALHF.

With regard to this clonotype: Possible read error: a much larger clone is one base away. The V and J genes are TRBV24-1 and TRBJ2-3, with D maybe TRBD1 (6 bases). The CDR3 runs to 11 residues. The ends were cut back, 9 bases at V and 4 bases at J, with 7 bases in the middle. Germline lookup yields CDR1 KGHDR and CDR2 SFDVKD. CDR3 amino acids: CATEGADTQYF. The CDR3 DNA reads TGTGCCACCGAGGGGGCAGATACGCAGTATTTT.

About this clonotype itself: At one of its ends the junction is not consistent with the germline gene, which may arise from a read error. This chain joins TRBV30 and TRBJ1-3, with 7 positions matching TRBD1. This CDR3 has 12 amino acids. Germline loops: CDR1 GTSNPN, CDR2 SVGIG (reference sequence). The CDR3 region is CAATGAGYTIYF. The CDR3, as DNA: TGTGCCGCAACAGGGGCTGGATACACCATATATTTT.